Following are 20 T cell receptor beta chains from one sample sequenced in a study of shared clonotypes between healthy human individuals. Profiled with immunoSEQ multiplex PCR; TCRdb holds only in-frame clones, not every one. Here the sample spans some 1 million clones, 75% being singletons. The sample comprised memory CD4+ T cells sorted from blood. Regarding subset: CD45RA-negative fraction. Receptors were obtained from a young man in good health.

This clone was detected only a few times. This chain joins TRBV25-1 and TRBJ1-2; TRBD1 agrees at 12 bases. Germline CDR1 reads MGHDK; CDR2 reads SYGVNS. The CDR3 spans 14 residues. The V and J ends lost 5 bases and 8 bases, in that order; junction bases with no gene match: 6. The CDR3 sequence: CASSTGQGARGYTF. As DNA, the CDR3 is TGTGCCAGCAGTACGGGACAGGGGGCTCGAGGCTACACCTTC.

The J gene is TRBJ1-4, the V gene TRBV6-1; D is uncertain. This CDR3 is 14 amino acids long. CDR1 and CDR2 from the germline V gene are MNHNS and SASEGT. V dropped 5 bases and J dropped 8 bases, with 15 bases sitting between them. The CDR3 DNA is TGTGCCAGCAGTACCCGAGAAGCAGGAGAAAAACTGTTTTTT. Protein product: CASSTREAGEKLFF.

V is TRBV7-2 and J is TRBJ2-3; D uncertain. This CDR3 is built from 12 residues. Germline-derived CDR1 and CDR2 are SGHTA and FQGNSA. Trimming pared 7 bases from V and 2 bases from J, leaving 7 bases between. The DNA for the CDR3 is TGTGCCAGCACCATAAACACAGATACGCAGTATTTT. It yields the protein CASTINTDTQYF.

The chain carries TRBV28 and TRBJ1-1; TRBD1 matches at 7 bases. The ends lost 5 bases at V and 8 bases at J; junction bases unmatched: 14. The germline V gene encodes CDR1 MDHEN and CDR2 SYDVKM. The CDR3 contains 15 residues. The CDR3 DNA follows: TGTGCCAGCAGTCGTAGACAGGGCTTACGCCTAGAAGCTTTCTTT. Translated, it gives CASSRRQGLRLEAFF.

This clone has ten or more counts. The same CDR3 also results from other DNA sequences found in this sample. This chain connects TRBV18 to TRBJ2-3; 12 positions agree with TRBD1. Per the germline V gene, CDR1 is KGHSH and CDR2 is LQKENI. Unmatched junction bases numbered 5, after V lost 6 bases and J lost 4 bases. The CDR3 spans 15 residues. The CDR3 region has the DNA TGTGCCAGCTCCCCCGGGACAGGGGGCCCAGATACGCAGTATTTT. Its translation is CASSPGTGGPDTQYF.

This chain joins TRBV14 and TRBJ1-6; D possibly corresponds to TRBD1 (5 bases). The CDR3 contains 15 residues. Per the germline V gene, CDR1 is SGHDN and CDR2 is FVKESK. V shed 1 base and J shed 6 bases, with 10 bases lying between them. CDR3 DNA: TGTGCCAGCAGCCAAGTGGGACGGACTAATTCACCCCTCCACTTT. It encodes CASSQVGRTNSPLHF.

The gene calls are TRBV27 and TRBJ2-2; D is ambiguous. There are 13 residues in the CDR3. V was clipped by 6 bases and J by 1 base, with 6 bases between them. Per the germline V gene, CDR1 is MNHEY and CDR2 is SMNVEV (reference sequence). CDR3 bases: TGTGCCAGCAGAACAGAGAACACCGGGGAGCTGTTTTTT. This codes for CASRTENTGELFF.

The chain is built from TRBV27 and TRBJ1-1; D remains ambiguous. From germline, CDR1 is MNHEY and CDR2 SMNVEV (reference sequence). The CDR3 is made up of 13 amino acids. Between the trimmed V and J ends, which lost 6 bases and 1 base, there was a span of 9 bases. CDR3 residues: CASRYQPNTEAFF. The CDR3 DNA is TGTGCCAGCAGATACCAACCGAACACTGAAGCTTTCTTT.

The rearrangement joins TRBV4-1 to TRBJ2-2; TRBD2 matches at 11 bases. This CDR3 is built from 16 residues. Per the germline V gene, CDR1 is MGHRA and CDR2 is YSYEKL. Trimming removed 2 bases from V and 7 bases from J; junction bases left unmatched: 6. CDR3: CASSQPLLAGGGELFF. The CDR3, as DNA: TGCGCCAGCAGCCAACCTCTTCTAGCGGGGGGCGGGGAGCTGTTTTTT.

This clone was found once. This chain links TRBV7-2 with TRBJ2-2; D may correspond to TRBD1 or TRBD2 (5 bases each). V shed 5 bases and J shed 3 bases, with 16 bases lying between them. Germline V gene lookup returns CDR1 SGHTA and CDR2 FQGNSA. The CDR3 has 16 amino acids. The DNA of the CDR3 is TGTGCCAGCAGCGGACGTTGGGGGTGGGACACCGGGGAGCTGTTTTTT. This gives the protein CASSGRWGWDTGELFF.

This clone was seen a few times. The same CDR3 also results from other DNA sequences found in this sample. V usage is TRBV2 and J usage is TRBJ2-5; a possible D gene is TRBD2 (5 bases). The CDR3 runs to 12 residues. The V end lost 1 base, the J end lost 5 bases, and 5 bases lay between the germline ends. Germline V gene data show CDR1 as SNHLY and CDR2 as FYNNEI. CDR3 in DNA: TGTGCCAGCAGTGAAGGGAGGGAGACCCAGTACTTC. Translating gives CASSEGRETQYF.

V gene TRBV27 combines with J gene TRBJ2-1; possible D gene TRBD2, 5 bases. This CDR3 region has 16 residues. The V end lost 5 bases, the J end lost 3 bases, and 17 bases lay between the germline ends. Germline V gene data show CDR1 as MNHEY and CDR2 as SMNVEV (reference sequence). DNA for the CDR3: TGTGCCAGCAGTCCCAAGAGCGGAAAACGCTACAATGAGCAGTTCTTC. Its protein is CASSPKSGKRYNEQFF.

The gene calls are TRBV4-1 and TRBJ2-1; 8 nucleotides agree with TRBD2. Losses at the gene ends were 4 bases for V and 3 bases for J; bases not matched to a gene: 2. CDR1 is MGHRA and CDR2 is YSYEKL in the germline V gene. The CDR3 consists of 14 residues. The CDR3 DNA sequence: TGCGCCAGCAGCCGAGCGGGGGTCTACAATGAGCAGTTCTTC. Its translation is CASSRAGVYNEQFF.

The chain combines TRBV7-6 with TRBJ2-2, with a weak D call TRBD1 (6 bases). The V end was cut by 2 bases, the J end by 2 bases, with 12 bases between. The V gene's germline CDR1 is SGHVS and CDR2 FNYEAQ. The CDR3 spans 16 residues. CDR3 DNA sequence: TGTGCCAGCAGCTTAATGGGGGCAACTAACACCGGGGAGCTGTTTTTT. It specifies CASSLMGATNTGELFF.

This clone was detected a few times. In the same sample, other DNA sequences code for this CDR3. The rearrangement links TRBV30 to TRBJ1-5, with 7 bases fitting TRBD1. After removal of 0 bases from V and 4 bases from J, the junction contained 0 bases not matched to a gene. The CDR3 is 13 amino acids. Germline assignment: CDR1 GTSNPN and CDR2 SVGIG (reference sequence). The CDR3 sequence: CAWSVQGNQPQHF. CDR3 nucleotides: TGTGCCTGGAGTGTACAGGGGAATCAGCCCCAGCATTTT.

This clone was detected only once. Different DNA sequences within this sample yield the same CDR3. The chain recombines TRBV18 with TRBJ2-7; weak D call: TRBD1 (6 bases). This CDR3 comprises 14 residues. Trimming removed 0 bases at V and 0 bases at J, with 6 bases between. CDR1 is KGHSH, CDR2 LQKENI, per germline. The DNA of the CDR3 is TGTGCCAGCTCACCACCCAGGGGCTCCTACGAGCAGTACTTC. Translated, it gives CASSPPRGSYEQYF.

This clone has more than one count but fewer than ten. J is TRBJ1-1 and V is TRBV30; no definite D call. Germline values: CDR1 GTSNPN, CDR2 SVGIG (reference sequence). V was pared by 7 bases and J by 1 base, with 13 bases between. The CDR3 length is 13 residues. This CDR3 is CALTVQTNTEAFF. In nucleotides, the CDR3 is TGTGCCTTGACGGTACAGACGAACACTGAAGCTTTCTTT.

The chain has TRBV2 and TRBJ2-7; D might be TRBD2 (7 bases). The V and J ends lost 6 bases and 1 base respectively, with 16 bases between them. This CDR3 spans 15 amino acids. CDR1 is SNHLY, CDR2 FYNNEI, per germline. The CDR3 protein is CASSPEGGASYEQYF. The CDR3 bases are TGTGCCAGCAGCCCGGAGGGGGGGGCGTCCTACGAGCAGTACTTC.

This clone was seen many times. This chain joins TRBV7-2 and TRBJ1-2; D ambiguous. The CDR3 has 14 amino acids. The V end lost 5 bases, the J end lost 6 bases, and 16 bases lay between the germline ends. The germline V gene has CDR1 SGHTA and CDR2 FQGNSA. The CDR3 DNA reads TGTGCCAGCAGCCCTAGGTGGGGTACGGATGGCTACACCTTC. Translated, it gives CASSPRWGTDGYTF.

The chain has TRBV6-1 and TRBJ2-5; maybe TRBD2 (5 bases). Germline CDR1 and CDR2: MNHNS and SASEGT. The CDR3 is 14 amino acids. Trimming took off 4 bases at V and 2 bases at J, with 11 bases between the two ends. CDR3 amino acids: CASSAFSVQETQYF. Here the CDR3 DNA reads TGTGCCAGCAGTGCATTTAGCGTTCAAGAGACCCAGTACTTC.